This TCR beta chain originates from a study of response to subunit inactivated influenza vaccine. TCRdb recomputed calls from the RT-PCR reads with MiXCR, one row per CDR3 protein. Among around 200,000 distinct CDR3 sequences listed, around 14% were seen once. Germline CDR1 SQVTM, CDR2 ANQGSEA. V lost 7 bases to trimming and J lost 5 bases, with 12 bases between them. This CDR3 has 11 residues. The TCR comes from a man aged 50 or older who received an inactivated influenza vaccine. The source material was CD8+ T cells sorted from PBMCs, sampled about 5 days after vaccination. The V and J genes are TRBV29-1 and TRBJ2-7; the D gene is possibly TRBD2 (6 bases). The CDR3 spells CSASAGHEQYF. DNA for the CDR3: TGCAGCGCCTCAGCGGGCCACGAGCAGTACTTC.